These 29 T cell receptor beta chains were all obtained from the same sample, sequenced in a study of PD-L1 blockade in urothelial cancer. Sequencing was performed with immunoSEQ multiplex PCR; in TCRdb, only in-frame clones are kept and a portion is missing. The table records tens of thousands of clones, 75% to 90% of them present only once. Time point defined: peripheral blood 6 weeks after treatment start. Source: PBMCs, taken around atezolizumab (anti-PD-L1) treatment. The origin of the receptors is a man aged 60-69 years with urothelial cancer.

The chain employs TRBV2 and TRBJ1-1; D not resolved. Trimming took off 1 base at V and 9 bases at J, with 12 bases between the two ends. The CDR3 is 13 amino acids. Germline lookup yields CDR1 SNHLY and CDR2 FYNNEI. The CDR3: CASSEGWAKKAFF. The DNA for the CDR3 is TGTGCCAGCAGTGAAGGGTGGGCGAAGAAAGCTTTCTTT.

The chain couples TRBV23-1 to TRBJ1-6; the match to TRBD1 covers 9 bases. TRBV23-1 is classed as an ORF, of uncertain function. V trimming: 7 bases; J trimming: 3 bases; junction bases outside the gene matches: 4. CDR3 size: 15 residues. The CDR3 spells CASTRTGVYNSPLHF. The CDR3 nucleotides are TGCGCCAGCACCCGGACAGGGGTCTATAATTCACCCCTCCACTTT.

CDR3 coding DNA: TGTGCCAGCAGCTTAGGGGGGGGCACTGAAGCTTTCTTT. This codes for CASSLGGGTEAFF. The chain employs TRBV7-3 and TRBJ1-1; a possible D gene is TRBD1 (5 bases). The V and J ends lost 2 bases and 4 bases respectively, with 8 bases between them. Germline loops: CDR1 SGHTA, CDR2 FQGTGA. The CDR3 is 13 residues long.

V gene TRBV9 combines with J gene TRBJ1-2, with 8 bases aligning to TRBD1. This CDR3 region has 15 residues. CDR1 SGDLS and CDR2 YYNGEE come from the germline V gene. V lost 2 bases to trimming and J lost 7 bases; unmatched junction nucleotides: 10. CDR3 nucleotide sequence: TGTGCCAGCAGCGTGACCGGACAGGGTAAGGGTGGCTACACCTTC. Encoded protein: CASSVTGQGKGGYTF.

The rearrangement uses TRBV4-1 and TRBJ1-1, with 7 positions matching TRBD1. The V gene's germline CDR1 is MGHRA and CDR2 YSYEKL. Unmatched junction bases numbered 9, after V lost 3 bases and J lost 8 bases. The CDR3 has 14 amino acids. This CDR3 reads CASSHPGQVLEAFF. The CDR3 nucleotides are TGCGCCAGCAGCCACCCAGGACAGGTTTTAGAAGCTTTCTTT.

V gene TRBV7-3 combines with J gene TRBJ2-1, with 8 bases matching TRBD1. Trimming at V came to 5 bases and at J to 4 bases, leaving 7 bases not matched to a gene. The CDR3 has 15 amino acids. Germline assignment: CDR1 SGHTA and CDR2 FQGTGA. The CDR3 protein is CASSPGQVNYNEQFF. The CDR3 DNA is TGTGCCAGCAGCCCGGGACAGGTAAATTACAATGAGCAGTTCTTC.

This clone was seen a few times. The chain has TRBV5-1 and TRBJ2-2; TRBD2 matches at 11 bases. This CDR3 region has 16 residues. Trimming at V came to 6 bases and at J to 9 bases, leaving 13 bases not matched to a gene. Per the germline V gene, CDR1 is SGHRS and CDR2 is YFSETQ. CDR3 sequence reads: CASTPGTSGVSRELFF. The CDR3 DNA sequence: TGCGCCAGCACCCCCGGGACTAGCGGCGTTAGTCGGGAGCTGTTTTTT.

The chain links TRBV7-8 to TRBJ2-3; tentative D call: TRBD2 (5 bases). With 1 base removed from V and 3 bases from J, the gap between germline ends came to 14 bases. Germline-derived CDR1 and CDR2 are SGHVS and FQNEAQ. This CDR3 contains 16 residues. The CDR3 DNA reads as TGTGCCAGCAGCTTAGGCCTAGTTGCGGGTACAGATACGCAGTATTTT. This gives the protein CASSLGLVAGTDTQYF.

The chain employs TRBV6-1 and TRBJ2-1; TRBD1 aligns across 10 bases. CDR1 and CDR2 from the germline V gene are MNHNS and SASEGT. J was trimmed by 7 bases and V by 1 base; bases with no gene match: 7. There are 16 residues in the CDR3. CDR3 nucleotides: TGTGCCAGCAGTGAAGGCCCCGGGACAGGGGATAATGAGCAGTTCTTC. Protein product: CASSEGPGTGDNEQFF.

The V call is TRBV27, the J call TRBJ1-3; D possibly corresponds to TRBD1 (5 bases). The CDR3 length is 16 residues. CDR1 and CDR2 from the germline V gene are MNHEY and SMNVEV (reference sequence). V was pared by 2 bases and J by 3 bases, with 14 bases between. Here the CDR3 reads CASSLNRPLNGNTIYF. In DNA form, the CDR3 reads TGTGCCAGCAGTTTAAACAGGCCACTCAATGGAAACACCATATATTTT.

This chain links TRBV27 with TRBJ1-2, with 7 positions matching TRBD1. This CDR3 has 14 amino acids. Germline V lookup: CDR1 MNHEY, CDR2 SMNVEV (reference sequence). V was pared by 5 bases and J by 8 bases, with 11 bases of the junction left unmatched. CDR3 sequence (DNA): TGTGCCAGCAGTCTTTCGGACAGGATGGTCGGCTACACCTTC. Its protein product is CASSLSDRMVGYTF.

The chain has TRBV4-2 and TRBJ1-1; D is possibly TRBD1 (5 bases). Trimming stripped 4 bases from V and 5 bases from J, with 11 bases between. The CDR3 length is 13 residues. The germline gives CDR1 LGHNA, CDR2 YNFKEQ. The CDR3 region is CASSRGGGTEAFF. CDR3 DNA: TGTGCCAGCAGCCGCGGGGGGGGGACTGAAGCTTTCTTT.

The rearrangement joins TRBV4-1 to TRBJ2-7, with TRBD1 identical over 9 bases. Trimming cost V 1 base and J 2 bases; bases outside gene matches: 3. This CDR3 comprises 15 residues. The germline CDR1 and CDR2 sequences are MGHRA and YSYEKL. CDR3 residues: CASSQGQGGTYEQYF. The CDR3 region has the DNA TGCGCCAGCAGCCAAGGACAGGGGGGGACCTACGAGCAGTACTTC.

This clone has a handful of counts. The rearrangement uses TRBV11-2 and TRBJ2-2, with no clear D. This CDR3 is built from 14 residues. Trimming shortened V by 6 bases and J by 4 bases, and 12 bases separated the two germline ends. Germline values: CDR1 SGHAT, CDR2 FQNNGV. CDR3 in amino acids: CASSVLSGTGELFF. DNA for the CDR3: TGTGCCAGCAGTGTACTTTCGGGCACCGGGGAGCTGTTTTTT.

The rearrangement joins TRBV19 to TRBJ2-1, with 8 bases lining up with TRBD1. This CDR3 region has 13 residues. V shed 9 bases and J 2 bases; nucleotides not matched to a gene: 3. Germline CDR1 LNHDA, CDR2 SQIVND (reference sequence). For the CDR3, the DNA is TGTGCCAGCGGACAGGGACCCTACAATGAGCAGTTCTTC. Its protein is CASGQGPYNEQFF.

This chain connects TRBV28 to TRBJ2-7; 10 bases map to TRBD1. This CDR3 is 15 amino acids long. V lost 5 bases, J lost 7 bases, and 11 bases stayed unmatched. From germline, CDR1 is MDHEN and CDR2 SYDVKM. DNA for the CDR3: TGTGCCAGCAGTCCGCGGGACAGGGGCCTCTGGGAGCAGTACTTC. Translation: CASSPRDRGLWEQYF. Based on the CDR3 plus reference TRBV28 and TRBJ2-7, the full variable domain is DVKVTQSSRYLVKRTGEKVFLECVQDMDHENMFWYRQDPGLGLRLIYFSYDVKMKEKGDIPEGYSVSREKKERFSLILESASTNQTSMYLCASSPRDRGLWEQYFGPGTRLTVT.

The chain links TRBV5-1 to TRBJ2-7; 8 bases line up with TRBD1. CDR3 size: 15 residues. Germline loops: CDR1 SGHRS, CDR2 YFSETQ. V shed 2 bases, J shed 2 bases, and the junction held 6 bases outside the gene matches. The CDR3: CASSFGTGGPYEQYF. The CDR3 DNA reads TGCGCCAGCAGCTTTGGTACAGGGGGGCCCTACGAGCAGTACTTC.

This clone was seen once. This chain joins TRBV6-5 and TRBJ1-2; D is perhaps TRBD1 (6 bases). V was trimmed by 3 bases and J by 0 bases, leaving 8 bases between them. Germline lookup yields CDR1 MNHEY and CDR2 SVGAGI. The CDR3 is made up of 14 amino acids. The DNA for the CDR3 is TGTGCCAGCAGTTATGACAGGACTAACTATGGCTACACCTTC. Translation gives CASSYDRTNYGYTF.

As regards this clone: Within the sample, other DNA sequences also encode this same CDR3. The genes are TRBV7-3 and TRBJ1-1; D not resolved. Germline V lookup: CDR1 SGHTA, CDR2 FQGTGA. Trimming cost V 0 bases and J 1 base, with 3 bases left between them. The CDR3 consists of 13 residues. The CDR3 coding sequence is TGTGCCAGCAGCTTAACACAGAACACTGAAGCTTTCTTT. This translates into CASSLTQNTEAFF.

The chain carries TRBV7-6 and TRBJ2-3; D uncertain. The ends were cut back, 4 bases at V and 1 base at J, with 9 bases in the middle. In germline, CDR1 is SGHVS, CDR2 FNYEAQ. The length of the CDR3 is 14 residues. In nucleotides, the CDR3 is TGTGCCAGCAGCTACCGGAGCCGCACAGATACGCAGTATTTT. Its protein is CASSYRSRTDTQYF.

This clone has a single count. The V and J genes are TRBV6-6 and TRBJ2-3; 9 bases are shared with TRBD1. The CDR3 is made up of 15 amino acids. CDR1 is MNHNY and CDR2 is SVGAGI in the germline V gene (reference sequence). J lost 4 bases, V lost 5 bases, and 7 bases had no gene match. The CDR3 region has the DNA TGTGCCAGCAGTCCCGGGACAGGGTCCCCAGATACGCAGTATTTT. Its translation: CASSPGTGSPDTQYF.

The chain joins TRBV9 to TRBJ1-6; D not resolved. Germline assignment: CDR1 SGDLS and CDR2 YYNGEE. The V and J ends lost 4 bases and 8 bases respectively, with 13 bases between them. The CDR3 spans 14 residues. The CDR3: CASSSRMEDSPLHF. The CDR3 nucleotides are TGTGCCAGCAGCTCCCGAATGGAGGATTCACCCCTCCACTTT.

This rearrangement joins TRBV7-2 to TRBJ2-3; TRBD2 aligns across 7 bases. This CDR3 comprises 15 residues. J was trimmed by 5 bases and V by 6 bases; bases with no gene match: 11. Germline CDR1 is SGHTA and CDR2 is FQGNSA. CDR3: CASRAGTTPGDTQYF. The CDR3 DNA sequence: TGTGCCAGCAGGGCGGGGACTACTCCCGGAGATACGCAGTATTTT.

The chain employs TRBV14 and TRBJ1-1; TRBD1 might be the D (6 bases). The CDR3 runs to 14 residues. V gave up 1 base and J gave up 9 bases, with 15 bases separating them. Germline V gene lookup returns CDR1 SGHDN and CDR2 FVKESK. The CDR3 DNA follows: TGTGCCAGCAGCCAAGCTCAGGGGACCTCTAAAGCTTTCTTT. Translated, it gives CASSQAQGTSKAFF.

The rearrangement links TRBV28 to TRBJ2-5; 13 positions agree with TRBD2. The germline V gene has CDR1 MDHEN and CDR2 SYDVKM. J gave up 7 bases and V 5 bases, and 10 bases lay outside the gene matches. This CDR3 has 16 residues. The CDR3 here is CASSVGLAGIIATQYF. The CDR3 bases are TGTGCCAGCAGTGTGGGACTAGCGGGGATTATAGCGACCCAGTACTTC.

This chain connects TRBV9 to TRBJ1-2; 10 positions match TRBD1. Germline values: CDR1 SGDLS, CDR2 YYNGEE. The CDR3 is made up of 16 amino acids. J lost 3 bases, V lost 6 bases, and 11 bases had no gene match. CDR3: CASIRVGQGLYYGYTF. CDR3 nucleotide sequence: TGTGCCAGCATCCGAGTGGGACAGGGGCTCTACTATGGCTACACCTTC. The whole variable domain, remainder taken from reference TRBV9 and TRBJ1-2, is DSGVTQTPKHLITATGQRVTLRCSPRSGDLSVYWYQQSLDQGLQFLIQYYNGEERAKGNILERFSAQQFPDLHSELNLSSLELGDSALYFCASIRVGQGLYYGYTFGSGTRLTVV.

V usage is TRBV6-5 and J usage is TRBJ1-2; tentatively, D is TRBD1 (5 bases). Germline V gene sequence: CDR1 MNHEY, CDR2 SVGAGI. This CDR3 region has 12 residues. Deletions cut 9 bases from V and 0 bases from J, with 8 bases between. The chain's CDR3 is CASGGSNYGYTF. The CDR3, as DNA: TGTGCCAGTGGGGGGTCTAACTATGGCTACACCTTC.

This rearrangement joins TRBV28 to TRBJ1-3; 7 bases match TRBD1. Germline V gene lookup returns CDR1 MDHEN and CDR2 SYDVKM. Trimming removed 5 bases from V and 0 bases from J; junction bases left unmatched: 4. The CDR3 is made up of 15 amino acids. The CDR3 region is CASSTGVSSGNTIYF. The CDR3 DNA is TGTGCCAGCAGTACAGGGGTCAGCTCTGGAAACACCATATATTTT.

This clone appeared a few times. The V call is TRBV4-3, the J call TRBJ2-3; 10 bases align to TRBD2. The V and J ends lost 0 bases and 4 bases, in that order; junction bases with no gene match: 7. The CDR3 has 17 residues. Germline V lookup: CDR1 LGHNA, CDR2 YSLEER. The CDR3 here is CASSQDRPSGGSDTQYF. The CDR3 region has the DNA TGCGCCAGCAGCCAAGATCGGCCTAGCGGGGGTTCAGATACGCAGTATTTT.